The clone carrying this T cell receptor (beta chain) occurred once. Its antigen is currently unknown. This entry is derived from a study of radiation and T cells in renal cell carcinoma. Study results and caveats: Top tumor clonotypes rose in blood 2 weeks post-radiation, then contracted.

Clones were sequenced by immunoSEQ multiplex PCR, and TCRdb holds only the in-frame ones, with some missing. The table lists 100,000 to 150,000 clones, 65% to 85% of them singletons, with around 6.1% in the top ten. In germline, CDR1 is LGHNA, CDR2 YNFKEQ. The J segment lost 6 bases and the V segment lost 2 bases, leaving 3 bases of the junction unmatched. The CDR3 spans 14 residues. This sample's time point: blood 2 weeks post-SBRT. The sample's treatment: 15 Gy SBRT to primary tumor, nephrectomy 4 weeks later. The specimen comprised blood, sampled from a patient whose treatment included radiotherapy and nephrectomy. The rearrangement joins TRBV4-2 to TRBJ1-4; 7 nucleotides agree with TRBD1. This receptor was obtained from a man in his fifties or sixties with renal cell carcinoma. Here the CDR3 DNA reads TGTGCCAGCAGCCAACGACAGGGTGATGAAAAACTGTTTTTT. Translation gives CASSQRQGDEKLFF.